Sequencing of this TCR beta chain was carried out in a study of cytomegalovirus exposure and HLA in healthy donors. This CDR3 comprises 15 residues. Germline loops: CDR1 SGHVS, CDR2 FNYEAQ. Losses at the gene ends were 5 bases for V and 8 bases for J; bases not matched to a gene: 12. Primers included in the PCR were 60 Vbeta and 13 Jbeta primers. Some clones are missing from TCRdb's copy, which holds only in-frame ones; the method was immunoSEQ multiplex PCR. Among about 130,000 clones, over 75% were seen once, and the ten largest hold approximately 4.3%. The chain joins TRBV7-6 to TRBJ2-3; 8 nucleotides line up with TRBD1. The origin of this receptor is a man aged 25 to 40 in good health. Sample: PBMCs. Here the CDR3 reads CASSPGGGNGATQYF. DNA for the CDR3: TGTGCCAGCAGCCCAGGGGGCGGGAATGGGGCTACGCAGTATTTT.